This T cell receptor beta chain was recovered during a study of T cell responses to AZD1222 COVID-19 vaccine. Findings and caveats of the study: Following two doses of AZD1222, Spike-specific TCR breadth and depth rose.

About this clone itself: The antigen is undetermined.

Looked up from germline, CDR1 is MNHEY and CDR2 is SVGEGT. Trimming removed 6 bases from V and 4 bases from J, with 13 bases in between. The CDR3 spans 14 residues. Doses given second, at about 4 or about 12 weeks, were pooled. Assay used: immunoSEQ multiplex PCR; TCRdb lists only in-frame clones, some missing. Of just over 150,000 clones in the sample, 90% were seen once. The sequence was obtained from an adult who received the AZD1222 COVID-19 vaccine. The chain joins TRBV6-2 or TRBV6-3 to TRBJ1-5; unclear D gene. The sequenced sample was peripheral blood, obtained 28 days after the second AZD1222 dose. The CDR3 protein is CASSPQSLNQPQHF. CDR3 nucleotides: TGTGCCAGCAGCCCTCAGAGCCTTAATCAGCCCCAGCATTTT.